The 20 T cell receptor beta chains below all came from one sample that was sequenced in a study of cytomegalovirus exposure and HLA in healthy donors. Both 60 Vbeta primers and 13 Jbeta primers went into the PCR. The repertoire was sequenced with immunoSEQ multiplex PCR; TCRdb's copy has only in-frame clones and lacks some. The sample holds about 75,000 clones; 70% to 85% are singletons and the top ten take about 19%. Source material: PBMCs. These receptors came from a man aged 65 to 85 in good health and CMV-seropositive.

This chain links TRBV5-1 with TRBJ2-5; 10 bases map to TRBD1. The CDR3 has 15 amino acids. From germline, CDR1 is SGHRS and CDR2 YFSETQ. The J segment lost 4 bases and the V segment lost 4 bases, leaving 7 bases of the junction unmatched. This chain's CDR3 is CASSRGQGNGETQYF. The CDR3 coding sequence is TGCGCCAGCAGCCGGGGACAGGGGAACGGAGAGACCCAGTACTTC. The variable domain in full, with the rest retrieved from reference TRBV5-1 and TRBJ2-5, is KAGVTQTPRYLIKTRGQQVTLSCSPISGHRSVSWYQQTPGQGLQFLFEYFSETQRNKGNFPGRFSGRQFSNSRSEMNVSTLELGDSALYLCASSRGQGNGETQYFGPGTRLLVL.

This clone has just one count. This CDR3 is CASSLLPGQGVEQYF. As DNA, the CDR3 is TGTGCCAGCAGCCTCCTCCCGGGACAGGGGGTTGAGCAGTACTTC. This sequence joins TRBV11-2 and TRBJ2-7; 11 nucleotides agree with TRBD1. The CDR3 runs to 15 residues. The germline gives CDR1 SGHAT, CDR2 FQNNGV. V shed 5 bases, J shed 7 bases, and the junction held 10 bases outside the gene matches.

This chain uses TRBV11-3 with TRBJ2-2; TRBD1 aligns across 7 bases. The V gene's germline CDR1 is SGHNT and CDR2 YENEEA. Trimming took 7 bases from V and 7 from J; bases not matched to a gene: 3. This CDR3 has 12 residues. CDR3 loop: CASNRGFGELFF. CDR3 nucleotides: TGTGCCAGCAACAGGGGATTCGGGGAGCTGTTTTTT.

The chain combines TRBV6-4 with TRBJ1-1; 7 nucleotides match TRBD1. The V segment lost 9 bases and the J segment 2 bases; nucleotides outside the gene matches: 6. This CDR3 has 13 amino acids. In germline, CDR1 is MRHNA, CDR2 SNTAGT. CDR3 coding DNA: TGTGCCAGTACAGGGGTTCGAAACACTGAAGCTTTCTTT. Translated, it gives CASTGVRNTEAFF.

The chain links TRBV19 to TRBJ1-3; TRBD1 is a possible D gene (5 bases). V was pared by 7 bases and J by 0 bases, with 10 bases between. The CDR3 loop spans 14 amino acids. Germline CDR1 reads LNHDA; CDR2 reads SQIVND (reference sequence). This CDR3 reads CASTPTDSGNTIYF. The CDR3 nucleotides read TGTGCCAGTACCCCGACAGACTCTGGAAACACCATATATTTT.

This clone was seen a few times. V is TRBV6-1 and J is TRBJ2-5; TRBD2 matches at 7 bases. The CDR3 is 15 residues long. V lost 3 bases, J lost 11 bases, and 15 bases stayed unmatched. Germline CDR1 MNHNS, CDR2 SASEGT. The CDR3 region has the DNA TGTGCCAGCAGTGATCACGGGACCCAGACGCGGGAGCAGTACTTC. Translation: CASSDHGTQTREQYF.

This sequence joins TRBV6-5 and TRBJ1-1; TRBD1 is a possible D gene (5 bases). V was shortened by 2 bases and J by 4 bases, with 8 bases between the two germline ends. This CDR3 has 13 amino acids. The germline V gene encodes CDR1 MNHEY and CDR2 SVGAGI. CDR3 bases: TGTGCCAGCAGTTACACCAGGGCCACTGAAGCTTTCTTT. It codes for CASSYTRATEAFF.

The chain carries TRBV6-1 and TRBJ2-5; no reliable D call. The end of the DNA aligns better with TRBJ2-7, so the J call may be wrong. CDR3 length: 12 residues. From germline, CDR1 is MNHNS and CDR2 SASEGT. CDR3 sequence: CASSENPYEQYF. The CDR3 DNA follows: TGTGCCAGCAGTGAAAATCCCTACGAGCAGTACTTC.

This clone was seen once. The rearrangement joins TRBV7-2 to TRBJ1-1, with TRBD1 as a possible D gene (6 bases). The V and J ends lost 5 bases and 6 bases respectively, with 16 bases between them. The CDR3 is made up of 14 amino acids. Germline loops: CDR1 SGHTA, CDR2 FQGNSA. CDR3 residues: CASSPSQGQAEAFF. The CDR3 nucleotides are TGTGCCAGCAGCCCTTCGCAGGGGCAGGCTGAAGCTTTCTTT.

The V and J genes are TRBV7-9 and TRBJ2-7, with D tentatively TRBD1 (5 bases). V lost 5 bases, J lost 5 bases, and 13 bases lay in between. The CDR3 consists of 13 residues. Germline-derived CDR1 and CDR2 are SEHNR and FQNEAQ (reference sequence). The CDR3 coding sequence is TGTGCCAGCAGCCGAGACAGTCATAACGAGCAGTACTTC. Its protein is CASSRDSHNEQYF.

CDR3 sequence reads: CASSLETGYYEQYF. CDR3 nucleotides: TGTGCCAGCAGCCTAGAGACAGGGTACTACGAGCAGTACTTC. The rearrangement joins TRBV14 to TRBJ2-7; 7 nucleotides align to TRBD1. From germline, CDR1 is SGHDN and CDR2 FVKESK. J was trimmed by 3 bases and V by 4 bases; bases with no gene match: 6. The CDR3 consists of 14 residues. The variable domain in full, with the rest retrieved from reference TRBV14 and TRBJ2-7, is EAGVTQFPSHSVIEKGQTVTLRCDPISGHDNLYWYRRVMGKEIKFLLHFVKESKQDESGMPNNRFLAERTGGTYSTLKVQPAELEDSGVYFCASSLETGYYEQYFGPGTRLTVT.

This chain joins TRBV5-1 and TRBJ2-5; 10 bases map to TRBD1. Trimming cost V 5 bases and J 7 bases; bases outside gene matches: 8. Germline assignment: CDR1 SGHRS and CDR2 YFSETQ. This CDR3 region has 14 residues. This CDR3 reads CASRVTGGGGTQYF. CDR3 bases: TGCGCCAGCAGGGTGACAGGGGGCGGAGGGACCCAGTACTTC.

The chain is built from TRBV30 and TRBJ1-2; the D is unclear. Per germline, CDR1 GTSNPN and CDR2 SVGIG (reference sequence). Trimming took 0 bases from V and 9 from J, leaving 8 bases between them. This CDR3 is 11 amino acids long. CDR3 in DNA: TGTGCCTGGAGTGTGACGGGTAGCTACACCTTC. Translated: CAWSVTGSYTF.

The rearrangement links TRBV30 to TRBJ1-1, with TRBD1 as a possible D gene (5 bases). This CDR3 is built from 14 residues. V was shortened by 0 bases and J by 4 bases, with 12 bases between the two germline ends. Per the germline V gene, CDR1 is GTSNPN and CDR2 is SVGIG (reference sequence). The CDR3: CAWSVGPTGTEAFF. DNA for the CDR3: TGTGCCTGGAGTGTAGGGCCCACAGGCACTGAAGCTTTCTTT.

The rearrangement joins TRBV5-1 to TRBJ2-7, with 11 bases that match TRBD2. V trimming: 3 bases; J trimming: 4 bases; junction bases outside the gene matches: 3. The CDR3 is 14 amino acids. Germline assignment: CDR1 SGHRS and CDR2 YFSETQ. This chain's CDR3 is CASSWSSGGYEQYF. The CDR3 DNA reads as TGCGCCAGCAGCTGGTCTAGCGGGGGGTACGAGCAGTACTTC.

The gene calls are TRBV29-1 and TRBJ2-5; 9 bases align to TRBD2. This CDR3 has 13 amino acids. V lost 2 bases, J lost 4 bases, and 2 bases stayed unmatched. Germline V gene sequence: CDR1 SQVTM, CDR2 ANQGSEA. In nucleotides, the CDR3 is TGCAGCGTTGAACAGCGGGGGGTAGAGACCCAGTACTTC. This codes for CSVEQRGVETQYF.

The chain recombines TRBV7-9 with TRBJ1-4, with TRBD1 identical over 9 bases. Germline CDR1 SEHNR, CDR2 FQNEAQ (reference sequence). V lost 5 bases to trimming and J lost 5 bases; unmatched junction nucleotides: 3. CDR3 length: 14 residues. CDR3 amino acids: CASSRDRENEKLFF. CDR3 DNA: TGTGCCAGCAGCCGGGACAGGGAGAATGAAAAACTGTTTTTT.

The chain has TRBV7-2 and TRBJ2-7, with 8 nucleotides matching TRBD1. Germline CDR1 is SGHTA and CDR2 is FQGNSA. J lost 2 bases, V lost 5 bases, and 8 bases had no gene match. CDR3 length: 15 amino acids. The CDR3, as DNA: TGTGCCAGCAGCCTAACCGGGACAGGTACCTACGAGCAGTACTTC. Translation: CASSLTGTGTYEQYF. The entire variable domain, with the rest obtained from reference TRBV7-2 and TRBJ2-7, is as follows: GAGVSQSPSNKVTEKGKDVELRCDPISGHTALYWYRQSLGQGLEFLIYFQGNSAPDKSGLPSDRFSAERTGGSVSTLTIQRTQQEDSAVYLCASSLTGTGTYEQYFGPGTRLTVT.

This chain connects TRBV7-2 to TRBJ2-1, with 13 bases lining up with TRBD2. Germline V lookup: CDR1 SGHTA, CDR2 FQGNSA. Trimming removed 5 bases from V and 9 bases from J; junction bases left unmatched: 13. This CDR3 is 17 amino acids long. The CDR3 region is CASSPRAGTSGKGEQFF. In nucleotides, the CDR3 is TGTGCCAGCAGCCCCCGAGCTGGGACTAGCGGGAAAGGTGAGCAGTTCTTC.

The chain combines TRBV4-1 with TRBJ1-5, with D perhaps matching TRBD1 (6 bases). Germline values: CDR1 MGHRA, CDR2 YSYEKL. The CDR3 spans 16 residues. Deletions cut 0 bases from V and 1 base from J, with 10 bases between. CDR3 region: CASSQDGGGSNQPQHF. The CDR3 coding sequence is TGCGCCAGCAGCCAAGATGGGGGGGGCAGCAATCAGCCCCAGCATTTT.